The clone carrying this T cell receptor beta chain was observed a few times. For repertoire sequencing, the TCR beta CDR3 regions were amplified from RNA transcripts. Second-round multiplex PCR came after first-round RT-PCR with HTBI primers. TCRdb reprocessed the multiplex PCR reads with MiXCR, giving one entry per CDR3 protein. The top ten hold 23% of the sample, which has roughly 50,000 distinct CDR3 sequences, roughly 52% seen once. The sample comes from a study of Graves' ophthalmopathy and Graves' hyperthyroidism. With V trimmed by 5 bases and J by 10 bases, 13 bases remained unmatched. Germline V gene data show CDR1 as DFQATT and CDR2 as SNEGSKA (reference sequence). The CDR3 runs 15 residues.

This TCR came from an adult man with Graves' ophthalmopathy. The sequencing input was peripheral blood. The chain combines TRBV20-1 with TRBJ2-1; TRBD1 aligns across 11 bases. The CDR3 reads CSAPLGTGGAGEQFF. CDR3 DNA sequence: TGCAGTGCTCCTCTTGGGACAGGGGGAGCGGGAGAGCAGTTCTTC.